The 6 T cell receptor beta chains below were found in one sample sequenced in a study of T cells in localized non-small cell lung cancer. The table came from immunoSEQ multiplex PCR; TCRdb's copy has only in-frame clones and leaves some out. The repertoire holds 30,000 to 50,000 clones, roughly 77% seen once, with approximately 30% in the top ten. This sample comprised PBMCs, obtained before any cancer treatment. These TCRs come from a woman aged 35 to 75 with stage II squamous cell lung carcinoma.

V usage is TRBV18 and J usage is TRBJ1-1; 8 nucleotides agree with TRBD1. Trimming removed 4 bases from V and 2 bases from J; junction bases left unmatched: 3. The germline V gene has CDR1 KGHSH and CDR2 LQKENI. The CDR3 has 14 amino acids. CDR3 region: CASSQDRGNTEAFF. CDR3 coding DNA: TGTGCCAGCTCACAAGACAGGGGTAACACTGAAGCTTTCTTT.

This chain's CDR3 is CASSTGDSWNTEAFF. The CDR3 region has the DNA TGTGCCAGCAGCACCGGGGACAGTTGGAACACTGAAGCTTTCTTT. The rearrangement links TRBV6-9 to TRBJ1-1, with 7 bases matching TRBD1. V shed 6 bases and J 1 base; nucleotides not matched to a gene: 8. This CDR3 is built from 15 residues. Looked up from germline, CDR1 is MNHGY and CDR2 is SVAAGI.

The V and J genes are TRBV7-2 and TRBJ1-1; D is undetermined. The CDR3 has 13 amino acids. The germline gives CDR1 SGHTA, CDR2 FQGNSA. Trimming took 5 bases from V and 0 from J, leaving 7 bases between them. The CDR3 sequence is CASSPPMNTEAFF. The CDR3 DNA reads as TGTGCCAGCAGCCCTCCTATGAACACTGAAGCTTTCTTT.

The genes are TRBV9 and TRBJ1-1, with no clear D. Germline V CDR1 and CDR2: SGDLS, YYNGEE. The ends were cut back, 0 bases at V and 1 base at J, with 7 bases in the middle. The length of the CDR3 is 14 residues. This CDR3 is CASSVVSSNTEAFF. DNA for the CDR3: TGTGCCAGCAGCGTAGTTTCCTCGAACACTGAAGCTTTCTTT. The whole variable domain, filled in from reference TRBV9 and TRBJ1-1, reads DSGVTQTPKHLITATGQRVTLRCSPRSGDLSVYWYQQSLDQGLQFLIQYYNGEERAKGNILERFSAQQFPDLHSELNLSSLELGDSALYFCASSVVSSNTEAFFGQGTRLTVV.

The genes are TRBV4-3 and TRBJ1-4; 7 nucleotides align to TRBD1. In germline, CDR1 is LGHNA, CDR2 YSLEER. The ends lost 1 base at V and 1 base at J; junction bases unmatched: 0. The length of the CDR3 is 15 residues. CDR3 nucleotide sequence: TGCGCCAGCAGCCAAGGGGACAGAACTAATGAAAAACTGTTTTTT. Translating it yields CASSQGDRTNEKLFF.

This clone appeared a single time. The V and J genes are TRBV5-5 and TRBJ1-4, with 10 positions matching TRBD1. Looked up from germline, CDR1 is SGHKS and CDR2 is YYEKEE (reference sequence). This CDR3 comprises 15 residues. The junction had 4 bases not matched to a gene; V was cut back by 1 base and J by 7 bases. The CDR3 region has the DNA TGTGCCAGCAGCTTGATGGGACAGGGGAGTGAAAAACTGTTTTTT. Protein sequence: CASSLMGQGSEKLFF.